These 8 T cell receptor beta chains share one sample of origin, sequenced in a study of blood T cell repertoires in COVID-19. Generated by immunoSEQ multiplex PCR, the TCRdb table keeps only in-frame clones and is missing some. Found here are 220,000 or so clones, around 84% of them singletons; the top ten hold 15% to 20%. The specimen was peripheral blood. These receptor sequences come from a man under 40 with active or convalescent COVID-19.

This rearrangement joins TRBV9 to TRBJ2-7; 11 bases are a match to TRBD2. The germline CDR1 and CDR2 sequences are SGDLS and YYNGEE. This CDR3 contains 16 residues. J was trimmed by 4 bases and V by 0 bases; bases with no gene match: 6. The CDR3 here is CASSVGSGGDFYEQYF. In nucleotides, the CDR3 is TGTGCCAGCAGCGTAGGTAGCGGGGGGGACTTTTACGAGCAGTACTTC. The variable domain in full, with the rest retrieved from reference TRBV9 and TRBJ2-7, is DSGVTQTPKHLITATGQRVTLRCSPRSGDLSVYWYQQSLDQGLQFLIQYYNGEERAKGNILERFSAQQFPDLHSELNLSSLELGDSALYFCASSVGSGGDFYEQYFGPGTRLTVT.

The chain recombines TRBV3-1 (or the pseudogene TRBV3-2) with TRBJ1-6; D remains unclear. V dropped 0 bases and J dropped 9 bases, with 6 bases sitting between them. The CDR3 is 13 residues long. Per germline, CDR1 LGHDT and CDR2 YNNKEL (reference sequence). DNA of the CDR3: TGTGCCAGCAGCCAAGAGAGGATTTCACCCCTCCACTTT. Residues: CASSQERISPLHF.

This rearrangement joins TRBV19 to TRBJ1-3, with D uncertain. Per the germline V gene, CDR1 is LNHDA and CDR2 is SQIVND (reference sequence). V was cut by 3 bases and J by 0 bases, with 12 bases left in between. The CDR3 length is 16 residues. This CDR3 is CASSISGTFSGNTIYF. CDR3 nucleotides: TGTGCCAGTAGTATCTCGGGAACCTTCTCTGGAAACACCATATATTTT.

This clone came up once. In nucleotides, the CDR3 is TGTGCCAGCAGCTTAACCGACAGGGGGGGCAACGAGCAGTACTTC. Its protein is CASSLTDRGGNEQYF. The chain uses TRBV7-9 and TRBJ2-7; 9 positions agree with TRBD1. The CDR3 runs 15 residues. V shed 2 bases, J shed 5 bases, and the junction held 7 bases outside the gene matches. In germline, CDR1 is SEHNR, CDR2 FQNEAQ (reference sequence).

The chain couples TRBV7-9 to TRBJ1-4; D is undetermined. Germline CDR1 reads SEHNR; CDR2 reads FQNEAQ (reference sequence). This CDR3 is built from 15 residues. The ends were cut back, 2 bases at V and 7 bases at J, with 14 bases in the middle. The CDR3 sequence: CASSLNPLAGEKLFF. The DNA of the CDR3 is TGTGCCAGCAGCTTAAACCCATTGGCTGGTGAAAAACTGTTTTTT.

The rearrangement joins TRBV6-5 to TRBJ1-4, with TRBD1 identical over 9 bases. The CDR3 runs to 15 residues. The ends lost 6 bases at V and 1 base at J; junction bases unmatched: 3. Germline assignment: CDR1 MNHEY and CDR2 SVGAGI. The CDR3 nucleotides are TGTGCCAGCAGGGGGGGACAGGGAACTAATGAAAAACTGTTTTTT. This translates into CASRGGQGTNEKLFF.

The chain is built from TRBV6-1 and TRBJ1-2; TRBD1 matches at 8 bases. CDR3 length: 15 residues. Germline V gene data show CDR1 as MNHNS and CDR2 as SASEGT. Unmatched junction bases numbered 10, after V lost 2 bases and J lost 8 bases. DNA of the CDR3: TGTGCCAGCAGTGAACTTGCCGGACAGGGTTGGGGCTACACCTTC. This translates into CASSELAGQGWGYTF.

This sequence joins TRBV24-1 and TRBJ1-1; TRBD1 matches at 8 bases. CDR1 is KGHDR and CDR2 is SFDVKD in the germline V gene. The V and J ends lost 4 bases and 1 base, in that order; junction bases with no gene match: 4. CDR3 length: 15 residues. The CDR3 nucleotides read TGTGCCACCAGTGACACGACAGGGGAGAACACTGAAGCTTTCTTT. Amino acid sequence: CATSDTTGENTEAFF.